Described below is a single T cell receptor (beta chain) sequence and its context. Its antigen is undetermined. This sample includes further DNA sequences coding for the same CDR3. This record belongs to a study of cytomegalovirus exposure and HLA in healthy donors. The donors comprised healthy bone marrow donors. Despite likely unrecorded immune exposures, the donors were nominally healthy at the time of sampling. Trimming took off 0 bases at V and 6 bases at J, with 6 bases between the two ends. Germline values: CDR1 MNHEY, CDR2 SMNVEV (reference sequence). The CDR3 sequence is 13 residues long. Primers included in the PCR were 60 Vbeta and 13 Jbeta primers. Sequenced by immunoSEQ multiplex PCR; TCRdb stores in-frame clones only, minus some. The sample shows about 110,000 clones, and roughly 6.6% sits with its ten largest clones. The study's findings and limits: A later analysis reportedly found fewer N-insertions in an Asian-associated ancestry cluster than the roughly 700-donor mean.

Specimen: PBMCs. This receptor was obtained from a man aged 40-50 years in good health and CMV-seropositive. The rearrangement uses TRBV27 and TRBJ2-1; weak D call: TRBD2 (5 bases). The chain's CDR3 is CASSLSDSNEQFF. As DNA, the CDR3 is TGTGCCAGCAGTTTATCGGACTCCAATGAGCAGTTCTTC.